This T cell receptor (beta chain) is from a study of blood T cell repertoires in COVID-19. Authors' analysis steps: Cell counts per sample came from amplifying reference gene primers. Sequencing was performed with immunoSEQ multiplex PCR; in TCRdb, only in-frame clones are kept and a portion is missing. That table furnishes V, J and clone size, whereas the DNA furnished D and trimming. The sample gives fewer than 350,000 clones, approximately 91% of which show up once; over 2% is in the top ten. This CDR3 region has 14 residues. CDR1 LNHNV and CDR2 YYDKDF come from the germline V gene (reference sequence). Trimming removed 5 bases from V and 7 bases from J, with 12 bases in between.

The clonotype was recovered from a woman between 40 and 50 years old with acute COVID-19. The chain has TRBV15 and TRBJ1-6; D ambiguous. The sample comprised PBMCs or T cells enriched from blood (not recorded which). The CDR3 sequence is CATSGWAGNSPLHF. The DNA for the CDR3 is TGTGCCACCAGCGGCTGGGCAGGAAATTCACCCCTCCACTTT. Variable domain in full (rest from reference TRBV15 and TRBJ1-6): DAMVIQNPRYQVTQFGKPVTLSCSQTLNHNVMYWYQQKSSQAPKLLFHYYDKDFNNEADTPDNFQSRRPNTSFCFLDIRSPGLGDTAMYLCATSGWAGNSPLHFGNGTRLTVT.